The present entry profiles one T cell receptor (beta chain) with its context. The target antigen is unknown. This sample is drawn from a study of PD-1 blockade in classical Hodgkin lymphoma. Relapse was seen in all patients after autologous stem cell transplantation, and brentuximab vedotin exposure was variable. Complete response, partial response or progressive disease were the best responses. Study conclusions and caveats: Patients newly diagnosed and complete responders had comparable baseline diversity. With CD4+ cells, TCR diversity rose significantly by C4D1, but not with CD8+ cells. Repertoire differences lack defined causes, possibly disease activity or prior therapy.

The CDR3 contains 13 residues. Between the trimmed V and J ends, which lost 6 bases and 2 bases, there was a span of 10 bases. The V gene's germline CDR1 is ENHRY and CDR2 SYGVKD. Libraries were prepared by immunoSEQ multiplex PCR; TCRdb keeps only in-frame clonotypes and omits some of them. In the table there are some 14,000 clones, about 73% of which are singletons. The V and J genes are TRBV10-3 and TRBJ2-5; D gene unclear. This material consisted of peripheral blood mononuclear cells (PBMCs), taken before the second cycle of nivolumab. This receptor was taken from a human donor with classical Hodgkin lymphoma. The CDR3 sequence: CAIRPGRQETQYF. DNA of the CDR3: TGTGCCATCAGGCCAGGTAGACAAGAGACCCAGTACTTC.